This entry concerns a single T cell receptor (beta chain). The antigen is undetermined. The sort gate was single viable CD3+CD4+CD8-CD45RO+ cells for memory CD4+ T cells. CMV serostatus came from serum IgG against pp150, pp28, p38, p52. After thawing, CD4+ T cells were positively selected. V was shortened by 1 base and J by 8 bases, with 13 bases between the two germline ends. The length of the CDR3 is 14 residues. The germline gives CDR1 SGDLS, CDR2 YYNGEE. This sample stems from a study of memory CD4+ T cells and cytomegalovirus serostatus. General observations from the study: Median bootstrapped AUC for CMV status was approximately 0.95 originally, less than 0.93 US-trained. Each of some 67 CMV-associated TCRbeta sequences occurred in one to five individuals.

Generated by immunoSEQ multiplex PCR, the TCRdb table keeps only in-frame clones and is missing some. This sample has fewer than 50,000 clones, with approximately 80% found just once. The V and J genes are TRBV9 and TRBJ2-1; D is ambiguous. The sample consisted of memory CD4+ T cells from blood. The receptor was isolated from an adult in good health and CMV-seronegative. CDR3 sequence (DNA): TGTGCCAGCAGCGTAAATCCGAAATCGGATGAGCAGTTCTTC. This codes for CASSVNPKSDEQFF. Filled out from reference TRBV9 and TRBJ2-1, the complete variable domain reads DSGVTQTPKHLITATGQRVTLRCSPRSGDLSVYWYQQSLDQGLQFLIQYYNGEERAKGNILERFSAQQFPDLHSELNLSSLELGDSALYFCASSVNPKSDEQFFGPGTRLTVL.